These T cell receptor beta chains were read from a single sample in a study of cytomegalovirus exposure and HLA in healthy donors. Produced via immunoSEQ multiplex PCR; TCRdb's table is partial and in-frame only. Of 140,000 to 150,000 clones detected, 65% to 85% appear once; the ten largest clones hold approximately 3.8%. The sequencing sample was made of PBMCs. All receptors come from a male donor in good health and CMV-seronegative. Each CDR3 is given with its conserved first and last residue. Fields, in order: J gene, V gene, D gene, clone size, CDR3 DNA, CDR3 protein. The D gene is left open where the match is weak. Where a row states a size, it is once, few, many or the class of an expanded clone; other rows omit it.

j_gene: TRBJ2-1
v_gene: TRBV9
d_gene: TRBD2
abundance: .
CDR3nt: TGTGCCAGCAGCGGACTAGCGGGAGGAAATGAGCAGTTCTTC
CDR3aa: CASSGLAGGNEQFF

j_gene: TRBJ2-5
v_gene: TRBV7-8
d_gene: TRBD2
abundance: few
CDR3nt: TGTGCCAGCAGCTTAGTGTCTAGCGGGAAGGGTGAGACCCAGTACTTC
CDR3aa: CASSLVSSGKGETQYF

j_gene: TRBJ2-3
v_gene: TRBV6-1
d_gene: .
abundance: .
CDR3nt: TGTGCCAGCAGTGAACGGGGAATCACAGATACGCAGTATTTT
CDR3aa: CASSERGITDTQYF

j_gene: TRBJ2-7
v_gene: TRBV14
d_gene: .
abundance: .
CDR3nt: TGTGCCAGCAGCCATGGAGAGGAGCAGTACTTC
CDR3aa: CASSHGEEQYF

j_gene: TRBJ2-2
v_gene: TRBV27
d_gene: TRBD1
abundance: once
CDR3nt: TGTGCCAGCAGTTTAGGTACTCCCAGGACAGGGTCTAAAACCGGGGAGCTGTTTTTT
CDR3aa: CASSLGTPRTGSKTGELFF

j_gene: TRBJ2-2
v_gene: TRBV27
d_gene: TRBD1
abundance: .
CDR3nt: TGTGCCAGCAGTTTACTCGGGACAGGGGTGGCCGGGGAGCTGTTTTTT
CDR3aa: CASSLLGTGVAGELFF

j_gene: TRBJ2-7
v_gene: TRBV4-2
d_gene: TRBD2
abundance: .
CDR3nt: TGTGCCAGCAGCCTCCGTTGGACTAGCGGGGGGGGCGGGAAAGACTACGAGCAGTACTTC
CDR3aa: CASSLRWTSGGGGKDYEQYF

j_gene: TRBJ1-6
v_gene: TRBV27
d_gene: .
abundance: .
CDR3nt: TGTGCCAGCAATGGCAGGGCTAATAATTCACCCCTCCACTTT
CDR3aa: CASNGRANNSPLHF

j_gene: TRBJ2-7
v_gene: TRBV6-5
d_gene: .
abundance: .
CDR3nt: TGTGCCAGCAGTTACTCCGGCTCCTACGAGCAGTACTTC
CDR3aa: CASSYSGSYEQYF

j_gene: TRBJ2-5
v_gene: TRBV27
d_gene: TRBD2
abundance: .
CDR3nt: TGTGCCAGCAGTTTTCTCGGGGGGACCGGGGGAAGGGAGACCCAGTACTTC
CDR3aa: CASSFLGGTGGRETQYF

j_gene: TRBJ1-6
v_gene: TRBV19
d_gene: .
abundance: .
CDR3nt: TGTGCCAGTACCTCGGACCTTGCGGGCAATTCACCCCTCCACTTT
CDR3aa: CASTSDLAGNSPLHF

j_gene: TRBJ1-2
v_gene: TRBV4-1
d_gene: .
abundance: .
CDR3nt: TGCGCCAGCAGCCAAGAGGGCAGGGTATCCTATGGCTACACCTTC
CDR3aa: CASSQEGRVSYGYTF

j_gene: TRBJ2-5
v_gene: TRBV10-3
d_gene: TRBD1
abundance: once
CDR3nt: TGTGCCATCAGTACCGGGACAGGGGCTGAGACCCAGTACTTC
CDR3aa: CAISTGTGAETQYF

j_gene: TRBJ1-1
v_gene: TRBV6-5
d_gene: TRBD1
abundance: few
CDR3nt: TGTGCCAGCAGTGGGTCCGGGACAGGTCACACTGAAGCTTTCTTT
CDR3aa: CASSGSGTGHTEAFF

j_gene: TRBJ1-4
v_gene: TRBV18
d_gene: TRBD1
abundance: .
CDR3nt: TGTGCCAGCTCACCACTGACAGGGTTGGGGGAAAAACTGTTTTTT
CDR3aa: CASSPLTGLGEKLFF

j_gene: TRBJ2-3
v_gene: TRBV4-1
d_gene: TRBD2
abundance: .
CDR3nt: TGCGCCAGCAGCCAAGAAAGCGGGGGGGCCGGGGCAGATACGCAGTATTTT
CDR3aa: CASSQESGGAGADTQYF

j_gene: TRBJ2-1
v_gene: TRBV6-5
d_gene: TRBD2
abundance: .
CDR3nt: TGTGCCAGCAGTCCCAGGACTAGCGGGTTGAATGAGCAGTTCTTC
CDR3aa: CASSPRTSGLNEQFF

j_gene: TRBJ2-2
v_gene: TRBV25-1
d_gene: .
abundance: few
CDR3nt: TGTGCCAGCAGTGCCCCTTGGGGGGGCCTAGGGGAGCTGTTTTTT
CDR3aa: CASSAPWGGLGELFF

j_gene: TRBJ2-7
v_gene: TRBV7-8
d_gene: .
abundance: .
CDR3nt: TGTGCCAGCAGCTTAGCGGGTCGGGGCTACGAGCAGTACTTC
CDR3aa: CASSLAGRGYEQYF

j_gene: TRBJ2-7
v_gene: TRBV6-1
d_gene: .
abundance: once
CDR3nt: TGTGCCAGCAGTGTAAGCGCCGAGCAGTACTTC
CDR3aa: CASSVSAEQYF

j_gene: TRBJ1-2
v_gene: TRBV14
d_gene: TRBD1
abundance: few
CDR3nt: TGTGCCAGCAGCCAAGAGGCCAGGGGGAGTAATGGCTACACCTTC
CDR3aa: CASSQEARGSNGYTF

j_gene: TRBJ2-2
v_gene: TRBV2
d_gene: TRBD1
abundance: few
CDR3nt: TGTGCCAGCAGTGAGAGGACAGGGGCCGGGGAGCTGTTTTTT
CDR3aa: CASSERTGAGELFF

j_gene: TRBJ2-3
v_gene: TRBV29-1
d_gene: TRBD2
abundance: .
CDR3nt: TGCAGCGTTGCTCTAGCGGGGGGGCGGGATACGCAGTATTTT
CDR3aa: CSVALAGGRDTQYF

j_gene: TRBJ2-3
v_gene: TRBV18
d_gene: .
abundance: .
CDR3nt: TGTGCCAGCTCACCTTCTAGGGGAAGATATACGCAGTATTTT
CDR3aa: CASSPSRGRYTQYF

j_gene: TRBJ1-4
v_gene: TRBV7-2
d_gene: .
abundance: .
CDR3nt: TGTGCCAGCAGTTCCGGACTGGAAAAACTGTTTTTT
CDR3aa: CASSSGLEKLFF

j_gene: TRBJ2-7
v_gene: TRBV29-1
d_gene: .
abundance: .
CDR3nt: TGCAGCGTTGTCCCGGGGGACTCAACCTACGAGCAGTACTTC
CDR3aa: CSVVPGDSTYEQYF

j_gene: TRBJ2-7
v_gene: TRBV11-2
d_gene: TRBD2
abundance: few
CDR3nt: TGTGCCAGCAGGGAAACGGGGGGGGACTACGAGCAGTACTTC
CDR3aa: CASRETGGDYEQYF

j_gene: TRBJ1-4
v_gene: TRBV9
d_gene: .
abundance: .
CDR3nt: TGTGCCAGCAGCCCGAGACGGGAGGGAGTCAATGAAAAACTGTTTTTT
CDR3aa: CASSPRREGVNEKLFF

j_gene: TRBJ2-1
v_gene: TRBV7-2
d_gene: .
abundance: .
CDR3nt: TGTGCCAGCAGCTTACGGACAGGGCGGGGGATCTTC
CDR3aa: CASSLRTGRGIF

j_gene: TRBJ2-7
v_gene: TRBV30
d_gene: TRBD2
abundance: .
CDR3nt: TGTGCCTGGAGTGCCACGGGAGGGACTAAGAGCTCCTACGAGCAGTACTTC
CDR3aa: CAWSATGGTKSSYEQYF

j_gene: TRBJ2-3
v_gene: TRBV6-5
d_gene: .
abundance: .
CDR3nt: TGTGCCAGCAGTCCCCATCGGGATACGCAGTATTTT
CDR3aa: CASSPHRDTQYF

j_gene: TRBJ2-2
v_gene: TRBV4-2
d_gene: .
abundance: .
CDR3nt: TGTGCCAGCAGCCAAAACAACGGGGAGCTGTTTTTT
CDR3aa: CASSQNNGELFF

j_gene: TRBJ1-5
v_gene: TRBV21-1
d_gene: .
abundance: .
CDR3nt: TGTGCCAGCAGCAAAGGGGCGATCATTTATCAGCCCCAGCATTTT
CDR3aa: CASSKGAIIYQPQHF

j_gene: TRBJ1-1
v_gene: TRBV5-5
d_gene: .
abundance: .
CDR3nt: TGTGCCAGCAGCTTGGCCGGTCGGGTAGTAGCTTTCTTT
CDR3aa: CASSLAGRVVAFF

j_gene: TRBJ2-6
v_gene: TRBV7-3
d_gene: TRBD1
abundance: few
CDR3nt: TGTGCCAGCAGCAGCCAGGGGGCTGGGGCCAACGTCCTGACTTTC
CDR3aa: CASSSQGAGANVLTF

j_gene: TRBJ2-7
v_gene: TRBV7-2
d_gene: .
abundance: .
CDR3nt: TGTGCCAGCAGCTTAATTGCAGGCGCCTACGAGCAGTACTTC
CDR3aa: CASSLIAGAYEQYF

j_gene: TRBJ1-1
v_gene: TRBV2
d_gene: TRBD1
abundance: few
CDR3nt: TGTGCCAGCAGGGACAGGGCTTTTTCTGAAGCTTTCTTT
CDR3aa: CASRDRAFSEAFF

j_gene: TRBJ2-2
v_gene: TRBV10-2
d_gene: TRBD2
abundance: .
CDR3nt: TGCGCCAGCAGTGAACCCGGGGGGGGCACCGGGGAGCTGTTTTTT
CDR3aa: CASSEPGGGTGELFF

j_gene: TRBJ1-6
v_gene: TRBV10-3
d_gene: .
abundance: .
CDR3nt: TGTGCCATCAGGCGCGGGAGGGATTCACCCCTCCACTTT
CDR3aa: CAIRRGRDSPLHF

j_gene: TRBJ1-3
v_gene: TRBV5-1
d_gene: TRBD1
abundance: .
CDR3nt: TGCGCCAGCAGCTTCTCCGGACAGGGCACTGGAAACACCATATATTTT
CDR3aa: CASSFSGQGTGNTIYF

j_gene: TRBJ2-4
v_gene: TRBV2
d_gene: TRBD2
abundance: .
CDR3nt: TGTGCCAGCAGTGCCTCCCCTAGCGGGGGGGCCGAAAACAGTCAGTACTTC
CDR3aa: CASSASPSGGAENSQYF

j_gene: TRBJ1-1
v_gene: TRBV6-1
d_gene: .
abundance: .
CDR3nt: TGTGCCAGCAACGAGTGGGAGGAGGCTGAAGCTTTCTTT
CDR3aa: CASNEWEEAEAFF

j_gene: TRBJ1-3
v_gene: TRBV7-9
d_gene: .
abundance: .
CDR3nt: TGTGCCAGCAGCTTAAGGGGGTCTGGAAACACCATATATTTT
CDR3aa: CASSLRGSGNTIYF

j_gene: TRBJ2-3
v_gene: TRBV11-2
d_gene: TRBD2
abundance: .
CDR3nt: TGTGCCAGCAGCTTAGGGGTTAGCGGGAGGGTCGGTACGCAGTATTTT
CDR3aa: CASSLGVSGRVGTQYF

j_gene: TRBJ1-3
v_gene: TRBV7-2
d_gene: .
abundance: .
CDR3nt: TGTGCCAGCAGCCCGCAGATTACGTGGAGCTCTGGAAACACCATATATTTT
CDR3aa: CASSPQITWSSGNTIYF

j_gene: TRBJ2-5
v_gene: TRBV4-1
d_gene: .
abundance: .
CDR3nt: TGCGCCAGCAGCCAAGGGGGGCGGGCGGACCAAGAGACCCAGTACTTC
CDR3aa: CASSQGGRADQETQYF

j_gene: TRBJ2-2
v_gene: TRBV18
d_gene: .
abundance: .
CDR3nt: TGTGCCAGCTCAGCAGACTTGAACACCGGGGAGCTGTTTTTT
CDR3aa: CASSADLNTGELFF

j_gene: TRBJ2-5
v_gene: TRBV5-6
d_gene: .
abundance: .
CDR3nt: TGTGCCAGCATTCTCCAGCGGTCAAAAGAGACCCAGTACTTC
CDR3aa: CASILQRSKETQYF

j_gene: TRBJ2-4
v_gene: TRBV29-1
d_gene: .
abundance: .
CDR3nt: TGCAGCGTTCGGCGGGACGGGAACAGTCAGTACTTC
CDR3aa: CSVRRDGNSQYF